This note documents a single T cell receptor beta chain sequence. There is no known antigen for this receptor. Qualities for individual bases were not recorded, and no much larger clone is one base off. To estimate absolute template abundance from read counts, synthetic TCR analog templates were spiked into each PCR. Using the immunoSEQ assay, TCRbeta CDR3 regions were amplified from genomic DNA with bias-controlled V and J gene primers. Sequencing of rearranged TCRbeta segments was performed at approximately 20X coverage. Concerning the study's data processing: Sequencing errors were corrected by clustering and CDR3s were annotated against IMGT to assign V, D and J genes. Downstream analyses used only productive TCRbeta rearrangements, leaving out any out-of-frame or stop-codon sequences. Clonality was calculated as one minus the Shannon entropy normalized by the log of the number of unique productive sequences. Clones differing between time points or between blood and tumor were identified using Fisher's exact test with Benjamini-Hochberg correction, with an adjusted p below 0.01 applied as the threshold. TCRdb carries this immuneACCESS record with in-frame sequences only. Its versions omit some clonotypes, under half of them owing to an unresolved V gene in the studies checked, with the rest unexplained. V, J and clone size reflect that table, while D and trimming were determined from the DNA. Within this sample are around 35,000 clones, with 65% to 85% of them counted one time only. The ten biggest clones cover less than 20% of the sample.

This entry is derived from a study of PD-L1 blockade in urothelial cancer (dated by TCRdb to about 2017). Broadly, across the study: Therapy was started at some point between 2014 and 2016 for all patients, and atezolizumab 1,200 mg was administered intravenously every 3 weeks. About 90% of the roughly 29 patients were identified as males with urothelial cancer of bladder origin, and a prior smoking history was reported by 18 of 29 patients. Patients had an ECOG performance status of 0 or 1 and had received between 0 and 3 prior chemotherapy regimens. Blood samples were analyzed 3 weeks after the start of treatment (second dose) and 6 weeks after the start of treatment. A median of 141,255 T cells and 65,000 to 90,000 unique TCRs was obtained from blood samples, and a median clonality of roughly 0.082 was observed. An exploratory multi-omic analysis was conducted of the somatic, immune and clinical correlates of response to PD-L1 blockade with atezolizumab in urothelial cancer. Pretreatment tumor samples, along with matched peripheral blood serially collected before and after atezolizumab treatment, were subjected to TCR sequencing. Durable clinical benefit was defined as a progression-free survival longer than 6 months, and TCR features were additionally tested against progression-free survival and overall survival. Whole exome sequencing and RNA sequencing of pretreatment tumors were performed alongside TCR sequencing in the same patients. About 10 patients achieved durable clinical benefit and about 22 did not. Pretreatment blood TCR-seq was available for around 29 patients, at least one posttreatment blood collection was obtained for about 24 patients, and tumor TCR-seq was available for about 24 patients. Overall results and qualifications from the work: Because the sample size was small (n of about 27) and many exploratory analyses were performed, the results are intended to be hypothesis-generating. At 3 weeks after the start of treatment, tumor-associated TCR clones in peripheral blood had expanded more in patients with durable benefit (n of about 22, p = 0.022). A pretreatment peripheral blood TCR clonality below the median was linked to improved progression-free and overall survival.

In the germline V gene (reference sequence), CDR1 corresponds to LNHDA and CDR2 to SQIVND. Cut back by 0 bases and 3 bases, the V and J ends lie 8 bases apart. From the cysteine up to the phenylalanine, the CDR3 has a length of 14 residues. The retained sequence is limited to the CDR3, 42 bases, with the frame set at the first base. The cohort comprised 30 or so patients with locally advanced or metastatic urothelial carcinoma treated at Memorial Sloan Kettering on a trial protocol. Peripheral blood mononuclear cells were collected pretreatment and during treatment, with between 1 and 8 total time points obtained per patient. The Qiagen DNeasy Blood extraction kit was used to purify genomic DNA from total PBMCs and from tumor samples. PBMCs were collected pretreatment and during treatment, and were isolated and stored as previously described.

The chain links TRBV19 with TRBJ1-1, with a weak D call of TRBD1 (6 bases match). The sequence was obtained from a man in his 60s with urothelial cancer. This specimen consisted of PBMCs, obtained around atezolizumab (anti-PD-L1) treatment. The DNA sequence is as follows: TGTGCCAGTAGTATAGACAGGGGCTACACTGAAGCTTTCTTT. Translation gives CASSIDRGYTEAFF. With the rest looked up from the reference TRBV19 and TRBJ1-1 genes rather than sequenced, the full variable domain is DGGITQSPKYLFRKEGQNVTLSCEQNLNHDAMYWYRQDPGQGLRLIYYSQIVNDFQKGDIAEGYSVSREKKESFPLTVTSAQKNPTAFYLCASSIDRGYTEAFFGQGTRLTVV.